The 11 T cell receptor beta chains below come from one sample, sequenced in a study of blood T cell repertoires in COVID-19. TCRdb's copy holds only in-frame clones and misses some; the assay was immunoSEQ multiplex PCR. This sample has under 150,000 clones, with under 85% found just once. The sample consisted of peripheral blood. The receptors were sampled from a man aged 50-60 years with active or convalescent COVID-19.

V and J are TRBV3-1 (or the pseudogene TRBV3-2) and TRBJ1-2; 7 bases match TRBD1. The germline gives CDR1 LGHDT, CDR2 YNNKEL (reference sequence). V was pared by 4 bases and J by 4 bases, with 9 bases of the junction left unmatched. CDR3 size: 15 residues. The CDR3 DNA follows: TGTGCCAGCAGCCTAATCCCGACAGGGCCCTATGGCTACACCTTC. It codes for CASSLIPTGPYGYTF.

The V call is TRBV7-3, the J call TRBJ1-2; 9 bases agree with TRBD1. Germline CDR1 reads SGHTA; CDR2 reads FQGTGA. V lost 5 bases to trimming and J lost 8 bases; unmatched junction nucleotides: 6. This CDR3 has 13 residues. The CDR3 nucleotides are TGTGCCAGCAGCCCGGGACAGGGTCAGGGCTACACCTTC. Translated: CASSPGQGQGYTF.

J is TRBJ1-5 and V is TRBV7-9; D remains unclear. The germline gives CDR1 SEHNR, CDR2 FQNEAQ (reference sequence). Trimming shortened V by 1 base and J by 7 bases, and 14 bases separated the two germline ends. The CDR3 loop spans 15 amino acids. DNA of the CDR3: TGTGCCAGCAGCTTAGGAGGACTAGGGCGACAGCCCCAGCATTTT. This translates into CASSLGGLGRQPQHF.

J is TRBJ1-1 and V is TRBV7-8; 7 nucleotides match TRBD1. The CDR3 loop spans 15 amino acids. The germline CDR1 and CDR2 sequences are SGHVS and FQNEAQ. J gave up 0 bases and V 3 bases, and 4 bases lay outside the gene matches. This chain's CDR3 is CASSLDRFMNTEAFF. The DNA for the CDR3 is TGTGCCAGCAGCTTGGACAGGTTCATGAACACTGAAGCTTTCTTT.

This sequence joins TRBV6-5 and TRBJ2-1; 7 bases line up with TRBD2. The CDR3 sequence is 14 residues long. V was clipped by 2 bases and J by 2 bases; unmatched bases: 0. The V gene's germline CDR1 is MNHEY and CDR2 SVGAGI. This CDR3 is CASSYGTTYNEQFF. CDR3 coding DNA: TGTGCCAGCAGTTACGGGACTACCTACAATGAGCAGTTCTTC.

This clone was recorded only once. V is TRBV3-1 (or the pseudogene TRBV3-2) and J is TRBJ2-7, with D possibly matching TRBD1 (5 bases). Germline V gene lookup returns CDR1 LGHDT and CDR2 YNNKEL (reference sequence). This CDR3 is built from 15 residues. V shed 0 bases and J shed 2 bases, with 11 bases lying between them. The CDR3 DNA is TGTGCCAGCAGCCAAGAGCCAGGACAAGCCTACGAGCAGTACTTC. The encoded protein is CASSQEPGQAYEQYF.

The chain employs TRBV18 and TRBJ1-1, with D unclear. The CDR3 covers 15 residues. V was pared by 1 base and J by 2 bases, with 11 bases between. From germline, CDR1 is KGHSH and CDR2 LQKENI. CDR3: CASSPRWTGNTEAFF. DNA for the CDR3: TGTGCCAGCTCACCACGATGGACGGGAAACACTGAAGCTTTCTTT.

The chain recombines TRBV9 with TRBJ1-2; D remains unclear. V lost 0 bases and J 2 bases, leaving 8 bases between the germline ends. CDR3 length: 14 amino acids. Germline V CDR1 and CDR2: SGDLS, YYNGEE. DNA for the CDR3: TGTGCCAGCAGCGTAGGGGCAGCCAACTATGGCTACACCTTC. It translates to CASSVGAANYGYTF.

The chain couples TRBV11-2 to TRBJ2-2; TRBD1 agrees at 7 bases. Losses at the gene ends were 6 bases for V and 5 bases for J; bases not matched to a gene: 9. The CDR3 consists of 15 residues. Germline lookup yields CDR1 SGHAT and CDR2 FQNNGV. This CDR3 is CASRLGTAQTGELFF. The CDR3 region has the DNA TGTGCCAGCAGACTAGGGACAGCCCAAACCGGGGAGCTGTTTTTT.

The chain is built from TRBV7-2 and TRBJ2-4; TRBD1 agrees at 7 bases. Per germline, CDR1 SGHTA and CDR2 FQGNSA. V trimming: 5 bases; J trimming: 6 bases; junction bases outside the gene matches: 7. The CDR3 sequence is 14 residues long. In DNA form, the CDR3 reads TGTGCCAGCAGCACACGACAGGGTGCAAACATTCAGTACTTC. Translated: CASSTRQGANIQYF.

The chain recombines TRBV2 with TRBJ1-1; TRBD1 might be the D (5 bases). Germline assignment: CDR1 SNHLY and CDR2 FYNNEI. The germline V and J ends were trimmed by 8 bases and 4 bases, with 14 bases remaining between them. The CDR3 is made up of 13 amino acids. In nucleotides, the CDR3 is TGTGCCAGCTTCCGAATCCAGGGCACTGAAGCTTTCTTT. The encoded protein is CASFRIQGTEAFF. The whole variable domain, remainder taken from reference TRBV2 and TRBJ1-1, is EPEVTQTPSHQVTQMGQEVILRCVPISNHLYFYWYRQILGQKVEFLVSFYNNEISEKSEIFDDQFSVERPDGSNFTLKIRSTKLEDSAMYFCASFRIQGTEAFFGQGTRLTVV.